These 5 T cell receptor beta chains were all obtained from the same sample, sequenced in a study of CD8+ T cells in alopecia areata listed by TCRdb under 2018. Library creation used the immunoSEQ multiplex PCR assay. For TCR sequencing, RNA was extracted from every sample and reverse transcribed into cDNA to serve as template. Held by TCRdb, this immuneACCESS table contains in-frame sequences only and omits some clones. Under half of the omission traces to an unresolved V gene where checked; the cause of the rest is unknown. The sample profile shows 110,000 or so clones; 56% of them were found once. Of the sample, around 3.4% falls within the top ten clones. What this sample's time point label stands for: about 25 weeks on oral tofacitinib. The treatment or condition label corresponds to: oral pan-JAK inhibitor, 5-10 mg twice daily. Sequenced here: CD4+ T cells sorted from blood, sampled at week 24, from a patient treated with tofacitinib. The receptors stem from a human donor with alopecia areata.

CDR3 DNA: TGTGCCAGCAGCGTAGAGGAAGGGAACGAGCAGTACTTC. Protein sequence: CASSVEEGNEQYF. The chain uses TRBV9 and TRBJ2-7; D gene uncertain. Germline-derived CDR1 and CDR2 are SGDLS and YYNGEE. This CDR3 region has 13 residues. The V and J ends lost 0 bases and 5 bases respectively, with 9 bases between them.

The chain couples TRBV5-4 to TRBJ2-7; D is possibly TRBD2 (6 bases). V shed 0 bases and J shed 0 bases, with 13 bases lying between them. This CDR3 has 16 residues. Germline V lookup: CDR1 SGHNT, CDR2 YYREEE (reference sequence). Here the CDR3 reads CASSLGGSGYSYEQYF. The CDR3 bases are TGTGCCAGCAGCTTGGGAGGTAGCGGTTACTCCTACGAGCAGTACTTC.

The rearrangement joins TRBV7-2 to TRBJ2-7; D remains unclear. The CDR3 contains 15 residues. Trimming stripped 1 base from V and 0 bases from J, with 10 bases between. Germline V gene sequence: CDR1 SGHTA, CDR2 FQGNSA. The CDR3 reads CASSLGLVFSYEQYF. The DNA for the CDR3 is TGTGCCAGCAGCTTAGGCTTAGTGTTCTCCTACGAGCAGTACTTC. The variable domain in full, completed from reference TRBV7-2 and TRBJ2-7, reads GAGVSQSPSNKVTEKGKDVELRCDPISGHTALYWYRQSLGQGLEFLIYFQGNSAPDKSGLPSDRFSAERTGGSVSTLTIQRTQQEDSAVYLCASSLGLVFSYEQYFGPGTRLTVT.

This clone appeared a single time. V and J are TRBV28 and TRBJ1-6; D might be TRBD1 (6 bases). This CDR3 is 15 amino acids long. Germline CDR1 is MDHEN and CDR2 is SYDVKM. V shed 6 bases and J shed 7 bases, with 16 bases lying between them. CDR3 nucleotide sequence: TGTGCCAGCAGCTCATCATCAGGGGTGAATTCACCCCTCCACTTT. Protein product: CASSSSSGVNSPLHF. Using reference TRBV28 and TRBJ1-6 for the parts outside the CDR3, the full variable domain is DVKVTQSSRYLVKRTGEKVFLECVQDMDHENMFWYRQDPGLGLRLIYFSYDVKMKEKGDIPEGYSVSREKKERFSLILESASTNQTSMYLCASSSSSGVNSPLHFGNGTRLTVT.

This clone was counted between two and nine times. J is TRBJ1-2 and V is TRBV29-1, with TRBD1 matching 12 bases. V gave up 3 bases and J gave up 4 bases; unmatched junction bases: 18. The CDR3 is 19 residues long. Germline V lookup: CDR1 SQVTM, CDR2 ANQGSEA. CDR3 sequence: CSVDGGGTGGAASSYGYTF. The CDR3 nucleotides read TGCAGCGTTGATGGAGGAGGGACAGGGGGCGCCGCGTCAAGCTATGGCTACACCTTC.